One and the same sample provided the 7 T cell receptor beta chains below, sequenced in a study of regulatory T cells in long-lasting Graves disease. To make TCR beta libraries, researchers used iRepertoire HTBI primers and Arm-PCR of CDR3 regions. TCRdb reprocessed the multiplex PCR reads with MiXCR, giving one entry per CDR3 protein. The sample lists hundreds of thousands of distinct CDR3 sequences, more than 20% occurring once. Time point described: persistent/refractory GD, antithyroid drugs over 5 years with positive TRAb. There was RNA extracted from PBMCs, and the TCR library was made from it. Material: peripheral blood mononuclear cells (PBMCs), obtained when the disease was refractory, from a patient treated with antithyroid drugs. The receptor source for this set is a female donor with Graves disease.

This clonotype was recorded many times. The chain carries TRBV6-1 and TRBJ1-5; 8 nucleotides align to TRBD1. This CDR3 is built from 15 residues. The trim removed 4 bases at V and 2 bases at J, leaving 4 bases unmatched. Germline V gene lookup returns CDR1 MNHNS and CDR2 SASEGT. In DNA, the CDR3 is TGTGCCAGCAGTGCCCAGACAGGGGGCAATCAGCCCCAGCATTTT. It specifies CASSAQTGGNQPQHF.

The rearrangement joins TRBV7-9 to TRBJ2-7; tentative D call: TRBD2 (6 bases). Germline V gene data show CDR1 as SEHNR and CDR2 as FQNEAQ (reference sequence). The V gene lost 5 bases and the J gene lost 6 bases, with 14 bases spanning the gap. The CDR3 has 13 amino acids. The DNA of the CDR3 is TGTGCCAGCAGCCGGTCGGGAGACTGCGAGCAGTACTTC. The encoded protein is CASSRSGDCEQYF.

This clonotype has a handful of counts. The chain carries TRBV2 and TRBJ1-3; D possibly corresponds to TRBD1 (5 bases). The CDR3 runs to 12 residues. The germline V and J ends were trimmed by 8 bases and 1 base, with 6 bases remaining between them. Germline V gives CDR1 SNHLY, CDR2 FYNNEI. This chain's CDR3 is CASGGSGNTIYF. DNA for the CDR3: TGTGCCAGCGGGGGGTCTGGAAACACCATATATTTT.

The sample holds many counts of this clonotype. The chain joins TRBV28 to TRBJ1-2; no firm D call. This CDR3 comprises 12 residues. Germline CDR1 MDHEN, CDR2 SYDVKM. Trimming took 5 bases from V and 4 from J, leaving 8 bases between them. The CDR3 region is CASSAQPYGYTF. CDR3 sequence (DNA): TGTGCCAGCAGTGCACAGCCCTATGGCTACACCTTC.

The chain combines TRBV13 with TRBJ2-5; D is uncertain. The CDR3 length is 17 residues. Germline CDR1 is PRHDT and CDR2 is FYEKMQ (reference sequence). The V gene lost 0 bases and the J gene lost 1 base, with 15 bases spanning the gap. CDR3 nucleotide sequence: TGTGCCAGCAGCTTAGGGACACCCGATGCTACCCAAGAGACCCAGTACTTC. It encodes CASSLGTPDATQETQYF. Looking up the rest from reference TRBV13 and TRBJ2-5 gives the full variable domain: AAGVIQSPRHLIKEKRETATLKCYPIPRHDTVYWYQQGPGQDPQFLISFYEKMQSDKGSIPDRFSAQQFSDYHSELNMSSLELGDSALYFCASSLGTPDATQETQYFGPGTRLLVL.

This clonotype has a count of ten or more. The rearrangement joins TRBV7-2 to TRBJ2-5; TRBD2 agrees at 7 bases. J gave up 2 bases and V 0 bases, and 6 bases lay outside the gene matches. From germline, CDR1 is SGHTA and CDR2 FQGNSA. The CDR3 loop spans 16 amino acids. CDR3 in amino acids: CASSLAISGLQETQYF. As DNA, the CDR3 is TGTGCCAGCAGCTTAGCCATTAGCGGGTTACAAGAGACCCAGTACTTC. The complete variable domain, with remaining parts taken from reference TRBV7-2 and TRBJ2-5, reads GAGVSQSPSNKVTEKGKDVELRCDPISGHTALYWYRQSLGQGLEFLIYFQGNSAPDKSGLPSDRFSAERTGGSVSTLTIQRTQQEDSAVYLCASSLAISGLQETQYFGPGTRLLVL.

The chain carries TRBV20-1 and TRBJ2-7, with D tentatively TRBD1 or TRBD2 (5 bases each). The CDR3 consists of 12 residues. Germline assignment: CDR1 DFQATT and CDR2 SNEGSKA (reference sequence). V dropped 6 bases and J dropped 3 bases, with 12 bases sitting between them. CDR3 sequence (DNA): TGCAGTGCCCGGGGACGGTTCTACGAGCAGTACTTC. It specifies CSARGRFYEQYF.